A selection of T cell receptor beta chains follows, all from one sample in a study of shared clonotypes between healthy human individuals. The assay was immunoSEQ multiplex PCR, and TCRdb's table has in-frame clones only and misses some. The sample comprises around 1.9 million clones, around 93% of which are singletons, and roughly 1.8% rests with the top ten. Sequencing was performed on naive CD8+ T cells from PBMCs. The receptors originated from a man in his late teens or twenties in good health. Some clones in this sample may be carry-over from other donors' samples. CDR3s include the opening cysteine and the closing phenylalanine or tryptophan. Fields, in order: CDR3 protein, J gene, V gene.

CDR3aa: CATGGTLAGDTQYF; j_gene: TRBJ2-3; v_gene: TRBV15
CDR3aa: CASSPKGRYNEKLFF; j_gene: TRBJ1-4; v_gene: TRBV11-2
CDR3aa: CSAGGITEAFF; j_gene: TRBJ1-1; v_gene: TRBV29-1
CDR3aa: CASSLLLAGGLNEQFF; j_gene: TRBJ2-1; v_gene: TRBV7-9
CDR3aa: CASSLLGSSYNEQFF; j_gene: TRBJ2-1; v_gene: TRBV5-6
CDR3aa: CASSLGAGPPLNEQFF; j_gene: TRBJ2-1; v_gene: TRBV5-1
CDR3aa: CAWSFKNTEAFF; j_gene: TRBJ1-1; v_gene: TRBV30
CDR3aa: CASSTRGLGGYTF; j_gene: TRBJ1-2; v_gene: TRBV2
CDR3aa: CASSLDRAYEQYF; j_gene: TRBJ2-7; v_gene: TRBV7-6
CDR3aa: CASSLAIWETQYF; j_gene: TRBJ2-5; v_gene: TRBV27
CDR3aa: CASQGAEGYTF; j_gene: TRBJ1-2; v_gene: TRBV28
CDR3aa: CASSLGRGLETQYF; j_gene: TRBJ2-5; v_gene: TRBV13
CDR3aa: CASSYPRTIINTGELFF; j_gene: TRBJ2-2; v_gene: TRBV9
CDR3aa: CASSIRPGWGYTF; j_gene: TRBJ1-2; v_gene: TRBV19
CDR3aa: CASRGDRSSYNEQFF; j_gene: TRBJ2-1; v_gene: TRBV28
CDR3aa: CASSFGLARDSYEQYF; j_gene: TRBJ2-7; v_gene: TRBV7-9
CDR3aa: CASSLDEGLAGGLFF; j_gene: TRBJ2-1; v_gene: TRBV14
CDR3aa: CAISDTESYEQYF; j_gene: TRBJ2-7; v_gene: TRBV10-3
CDR3aa: CASSPRGGGNEQFF; j_gene: TRBJ2-1; v_gene: TRBV5-1
CDR3aa: CASSNRDYGSPDTQYF; j_gene: TRBJ2-3; v_gene: TRBV11-2
CDR3aa: CASSSDRSSYNEQFF; j_gene: TRBJ2-1; v_gene: TRBV7-6
CDR3aa: CASSPWHGTENYGYTF; j_gene: TRBJ1-2; v_gene: TRBV5-1
CDR3aa: CASSTRASGQETQYF; j_gene: TRBJ2-5; v_gene: TRBV19
CDR3aa: CASSPDRGGSEQYF; j_gene: TRBJ2-7; v_gene: TRBV27
CDR3aa: CASSSTGAREKLFF; j_gene: TRBJ1-4; v_gene: TRBV25-1
CDR3aa: CASSDAGALAKNIQYF; j_gene: TRBJ2-4; v_gene: TRBV2
CDR3aa: CASSFRDRYQPQHF; j_gene: TRBJ1-5; v_gene: TRBV27
CDR3aa: CASSFDGPNQPQHF; j_gene: TRBJ1-5; v_gene: TRBV5-1
CDR3aa: CASSYVEGGEQYF; j_gene: TRBJ2-7; v_gene: TRBV6-5
CDR3aa: CSAEGLAGVTGELFF; j_gene: TRBJ2-2; v_gene: TRBV29-1
CDR3aa: CASSEGQGQVYEQYF; j_gene: TRBJ2-7; v_gene: TRBV2
CDR3aa: CASSQRGAGNQPQHF; j_gene: TRBJ1-5; v_gene: TRBV7-9
CDR3aa: CASRPDRGIGQPQHF; j_gene: TRBJ1-5; v_gene: TRBV19
CDR3aa: CASRTLASNLEQYF; j_gene: TRBJ2-5; v_gene: TRBV5-6
CDR3aa: CARSFIGQGPNTEAFF; j_gene: TRBJ1-1; v_gene: TRBV5-3
CDR3aa: CASSPRQIRSDTQYF; j_gene: TRBJ2-3; v_gene: TRBV5-1
CDR3aa: CASSQDWLARTDTQYF; j_gene: TRBJ2-3; v_gene: TRBV4-3
CDR3aa: CASGESLDYEQYF; j_gene: TRBJ2-7; v_gene: TRBV30
CDR3aa: CASSGTKETQYF; j_gene: TRBJ2-5; v_gene: TRBV2
CDR3aa: CASSGLLGGEQYF; j_gene: TRBJ2-7; v_gene: TRBV9
CDR3aa: CASSSATGVHTEAFF; j_gene: TRBJ1-1; v_gene: TRBV6-5
CDR3aa: CASRLPGEDEQYF; j_gene: TRBJ2-7; v_gene: TRBV2
CDR3aa: CASSLGRLNTEAFF; j_gene: TRBJ1-1; v_gene: TRBV5-5
CDR3aa: CASSFSPNQPQHF; j_gene: TRBJ1-5; v_gene: TRBV27
CDR3aa: CASSPRGPNLGDTQYF; j_gene: TRBJ2-3; v_gene: TRBV27
CDR3aa: CAARGWQGSSYEQYF; j_gene: TRBJ2-7; v_gene: TRBV28
CDR3aa: CSVIGNYGYTF; j_gene: TRBJ1-2; v_gene: TRBV29-1
CDR3aa: CASSPGEDSSYEQYF; j_gene: TRBJ2-7; v_gene: TRBV7-6
CDR3aa: CASSARQGSPGNTIYF; j_gene: TRBJ1-3; v_gene: TRBV13
CDR3aa: CASSANRDLTEAFF; j_gene: TRBJ1-1; v_gene: TRBV9
CDR3aa: CASSLLNAASGSKNEQFF; j_gene: TRBJ2-1; v_gene: TRBV7-6
CDR3aa: CASSQGFRTSVQPDTQYF; j_gene: TRBJ2-3; v_gene: TRBV4-1
CDR3aa: CASSMAGTAIWEQYF; j_gene: TRBJ2-7; v_gene: TRBV19